This TCR beta chain derives from a study of T cells in Graves' hyperthyroidism and ophthalmopathy (dated by TCRdb to the late 2010s). With regard to the full study: To identify distinguishing TCR V-J signatures, a discovery cohort of 90 to 100 patients was used, comprising some 45 with Graves' ophthalmopathy and some 57 with stable Graves' hyperthyroidism. The 95 to 100 discovery patients were randomly divided into training and test sets at a 7:3 ratio. The paper reports TCR Vbeta CDR3 sequencing of roughly 140 peripheral blood samples: under 45 ophthalmopathy, some 80 hyperthyroidism and approximately 17 progressor patients. Prospective prediction of ophthalmopathy was tested in an independent validation cohort of 18 to 20 hyperthyroidism patients and some 17 patients who later progressed to ophthalmopathy. The study also compared thyroid tissue and blood T-cell repertoires from about six Graves' hyperthyroidism patients. After sampling, hyperthyroidism patients received methimazole starting at 30 mg daily, and ophthalmopathy patients received high-dose intravenous methylprednisolone. What the work shows at the level of the full study, not this receptor alone: A 13 V-J signature model separated ophthalmopathy from stable hyperthyroidism, with 87.88% sensitivity and roughly 82% specificity in cross-validation and 80%/75% in testing. Sample size was not statistically predetermined, and investigators were not blinded to group allocation. During validation, the model predicted progression to ophthalmopathy a median of approximately 7 months ahead of onset, with almost 71% sensitivity and around 73% specificity. Most expanded thyroid clonotypes (frequency above 0.001) were also detected in blood, suggesting blood repertoires may reflect thyroid immune responses.

Stable Graves' hyperthyroidism was defined as the absence of progression to ophthalmopathy over 18 months of follow-up. Hyperthyroidism patients were newly diagnosed, with disease duration under 2 months, and aged 18 to 65 years. Any patient with an uncontrolled infection, another autoimmune disease, pregnancy or lactation was excluded. Diagnoses relied on clinical symptoms, serum thyroxine and TRAb, thyroid ultrasound and orbital computed tomography. Trizol reagent was used to extract total RNA, and RNA quality was then checked on an Agilent 2100 Bioanalyzer. TCR beta CDR3 regions were amplified from RNA transcripts. The TCR CDR3 was subjected to a first round of RT-PCR using the HTBI primer set and the Qiagen OneStep RT-PCR kit. The libraries were constructed in a second round of multiplex PCR and then size-selected and purified. The libraries were sequenced on an Illumina HiSeq2000 using paired-end 100 bp reads. The original methods were these. SOAPnuke was used to process the raw data, throwing out any read that contained adapters or uncalled bases, had a mean Phred below 15, or lacked an exact constant-primer or identifier match. COPE v1.2.5 was used to merge the high-quality paired reads, and each unique nucleotide sequence was defined as a clonotype. MiTCR v1.1 was used to align the clonotypes against IMGT TRBV, TRBD and TRBJ reference segments. Analysis was restricted to V-J combinations with a frequency above 0.0001, which covered just over 98% of repertoires. A TCS score was defined as the ratio between F50 (clonal expansion) and ExV (chaos), using BLOSUM62-based TCRdist between CDR3 peptides within each V-J. Welch's t-statistics and random forest reduced some 510 V-J features to roughly 13, which were used in a naive Bayes classifier (R e1071). The public reads were run again by TCRdb, first through fastp at Q25 and then through MiXCR, and only productive beta chains were kept. Every CDR3 protein is listed once, alongside the most common genes and DNA of its rows. The V and J calls reflect TCRdb's pipeline rather than the authors' work. The sample table lists about 560,000 distinct CDR3 sequences, about 43% of them with a count of one. Just over 8% of the sample belongs to the ten largest clones.

The cysteine opens and the phenylalanine closes a CDR3 of 14 amino acids. The sequence is cut down to CDR3 DNA, 42 bases in frame from base 1. The CDR1 and CDR2 encoded by the germline V gene are MGHDK and SYGVNS. Deletion took 5 bases off V and 2 bases off J, with a span of 12 bases between the germline ends. As concerns this clonotype: There is no known antigen for this receptor. No quality values exist for individual bases; no much larger clone is one base distant.

Sequenced input: peripheral blood or thyroid tissue (not recorded which). The chain is made from TRBV25-1 and TRBJ1-2; the D gene is unclear. This receptor was identified in a woman under 30 with Graves' hyperthyroidism. Donor details come from another sample of the same person, matched by shared clones. The CDR3 corresponds to CASSPSRRNYGYTF. The DNA sequence is TGTGCCAGCAGTCCATCCCGACGAAACTATGGCTACACCTTC.